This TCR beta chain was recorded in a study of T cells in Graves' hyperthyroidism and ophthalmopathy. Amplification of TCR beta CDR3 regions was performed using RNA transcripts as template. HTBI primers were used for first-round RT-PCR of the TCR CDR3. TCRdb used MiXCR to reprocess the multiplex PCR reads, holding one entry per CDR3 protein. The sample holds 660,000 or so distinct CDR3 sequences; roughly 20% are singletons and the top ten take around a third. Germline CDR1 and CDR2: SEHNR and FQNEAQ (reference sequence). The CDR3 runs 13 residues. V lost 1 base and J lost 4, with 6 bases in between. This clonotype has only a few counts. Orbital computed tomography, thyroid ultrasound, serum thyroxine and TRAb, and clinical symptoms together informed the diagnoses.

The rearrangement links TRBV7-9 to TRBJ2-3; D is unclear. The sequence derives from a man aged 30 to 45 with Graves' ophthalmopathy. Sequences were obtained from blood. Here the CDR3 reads CASSLGSADTQYF. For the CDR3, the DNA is TGTGCCAGCAGCTTAGGTAGTGCAGATACGCAGTATTTT.